A single sample is the source of the 9 T cell receptor beta chains below, sequenced in a study of blood T cell repertoires in COVID-19. Produced via immunoSEQ multiplex PCR; TCRdb's table is partial and in-frame only. The sample shows tens of thousands of clones, 70% to 90% of them seen only once. The specimen was peripheral blood. Receptor source: a woman aged 80 or over with active COVID-19.

The V and J genes are TRBV24-1 and TRBJ2-3, with 7 bases matching TRBD2. CDR1 is KGHDR and CDR2 is SFDVKD in the germline V gene. The V gene end was trimmed by 7 bases and the J gene end by 4 bases; junction bases not matched to a gene: 10. The length of the CDR3 is 15 residues. CDR3 nucleotide sequence: TGTGCCACCAGCCGCGGGTGGGGAGGGGCAGATACGCAGTATTTT. Translated: CATSRGWGGADTQYF.

The rearrangement joins TRBV28 to TRBJ2-7; 9 bases match TRBD1. V was clipped by 5 bases and J by 2 bases; unmatched bases: 7. This CDR3 has 15 amino acids. Germline V gene sequence: CDR1 MDHEN, CDR2 SYDVKM. The CDR3 loop reads CASSPTGGAAYEQYF. CDR3 in DNA: TGTGCCAGCAGTCCGACAGGGGGAGCCGCCTACGAGCAGTACTTC.

The chain recombines TRBV4-3 with TRBJ2-5; D may be TRBD1 (5 bases). V dropped 0 bases and J dropped 7 bases, with 15 bases sitting between them. There are 15 residues in the CDR3. Germline assignment: CDR1 LGHNA and CDR2 YSLEER. The CDR3: CASSQEGQGVGTQYF. The DNA for the CDR3 is TGCGCCAGCAGCCAAGAGGGGCAGGGTGTCGGGACCCAGTACTTC.

The chain couples TRBV18 to TRBJ2-1; 12 bases fit TRBD2. The V and J ends lost 3 bases and 6 bases, in that order; junction bases with no gene match: 9. This CDR3 spans 17 amino acids. Germline V lookup: CDR1 KGHSH, CDR2 LQKENI. The CDR3 DNA follows: TGTGCCAGCTCACCCCGACTAGCGGGAGATTCGGGCAATGAGCAGTTCTTC. It encodes CASSPRLAGDSGNEQFF.

This clone was detected a few times. CDR3 sequence (DNA): TGTGCCAGCAGCCTCAGGGACAGGGGGCAAGAGACCCAGTACTTC. Translated, it gives CASSLRDRGQETQYF. The gene calls are TRBV7-8 and TRBJ2-5; 11 nucleotides align to TRBD1. CDR3 size: 15 residues. After removal of 5 bases from V and 2 bases from J, the junction contained 4 bases not matched to a gene. Germline lookup yields CDR1 SGHVS and CDR2 FQNEAQ.

This clone was picked up one time. The chain is built from TRBV27 and TRBJ2-7, with 7 bases that match TRBD1. CDR1 and CDR2 from the germline V gene are MNHEY and SMNVEV (reference sequence). J was trimmed by 2 bases and V by 6 bases; bases with no gene match: 7. The length of the CDR3 is 14 residues. The CDR3, as DNA: TGTGCCAGCAGCAGGGGGACGGTAACCTACGAGCAGTACTTC. This codes for CASSRGTVTYEQYF.

The chain combines TRBV29-1 with TRBJ1-2; 11 positions match TRBD1. CDR1 and CDR2 from the germline V gene are SQVTM and ANQGSEA. Trimming took 6 bases from V and 2 from J; bases not matched to a gene: 8. This CDR3 region has 15 residues. In DNA, the CDR3 is TGCAGCGTCCGGGACAGGGGGTCCCTAAACTATGGCTACACCTTC. It translates to CSVRDRGSLNYGYTF.

The rearrangement joins TRBV10-2 to TRBJ2-5; perhaps TRBD1 as D (5 bases). This CDR3 is 16 amino acids long. Per the germline V gene, CDR1 is WSHSY and CDR2 is SAAADI. The germline V and J ends were trimmed by 2 bases and 3 bases, with 16 bases remaining between them. Here the CDR3 DNA reads TGCGCCAGCAGTGAGCATACAGGCCGCGACGAAGAGACCCAGTACTTC. Translating it yields CASSEHTGRDEETQYF.

V and J are TRBV5-1 and TRBJ2-1; 7 bases align to TRBD1. Per the germline V gene, CDR1 is SGHRS and CDR2 is YFSETQ. The ends lost 3 bases at V and 3 bases at J; junction bases unmatched: 6. The CDR3 has 15 amino acids. In nucleotides, the CDR3 is TGCGCCAGCAGCTCAACAGGACAGGACTACAATGAGCAGTTCTTC. Translating gives CASSSTGQDYNEQFF.